This entry lists 19 T cell receptor beta chains sequenced from one sample in a study of early T cells in non-severe SARS-CoV-2 infection. One entry per CDR3 protein, called by TCRdb with MiXCR from the 5' RACE reads. The table has 25,000 to 30,000 distinct CDR3 sequences, over 5% seen once. The sample consisted of whole blood. These receptors came from an adult who was a healthcare worker with PCR-confirmed SARS-CoV-2 infection or an uninfected control (not recorded which).

This clonotype ranks as medium-sized. V and J are TRBV27 and TRBJ2-3; D is possibly TRBD1 or TRBD2 (6 bases each). The CDR3 extends over 16 amino acids. V shed 0 bases and J shed 5 bases, with 15 bases lying between them. CDR1 is MNHEY and CDR2 is SMNVEV in the germline V gene (reference sequence). The CDR3 nucleotides read TGTGCCAGCAGTTTATCGTGGGCAGGAGGGGGAGATACGCAGTATTTT. Translated, it gives CASSLSWAGGGDTQYF.

This clonotype was seen many times. The genes are TRBV11-3 and TRBJ2-7; 7 nucleotides match TRBD1. J was trimmed by 2 bases and V by 1 base; bases with no gene match: 8. This CDR3 is built from 16 residues. Germline CDR1 reads SGHNT; CDR2 reads YENEEA. The CDR3 DNA follows: TGTGCCAGCAGCTTAGTACGACAGGGATTGACCTACGAGCAGTACTTC. This encodes CASSLVRQGLTYEQYF.

This rearrangement joins TRBV11-3 to TRBJ2-1, with D unclear. Germline V lookup: CDR1 SGHNT, CDR2 YENEEA. V lost 5 bases, J lost 2 bases, and 13 bases lay in between. The CDR3 is 15 residues long. CDR3 nucleotides: TGTGCCAGCAGCCAAGAACTAACGGCCTACAATGAGCAGTTCTTC. Translation gives CASSQELTAYNEQFF.

J is TRBJ2-5 and V is TRBV2, with D possibly matching TRBD1 (6 bases). CDR3 length: 15 residues. Looked up from germline, CDR1 is SNHLY and CDR2 is FYNNEI. The V end lost 8 bases, the J end lost 6 bases, and 22 bases lay between the germline ends. This CDR3 is CASHPLGQPVKTQYF. In DNA, the CDR3 is TGTGCCAGCCACCCCCTTGGACAGCCCGTGAAGACCCAGTACTTC.

Ten or more counts support this clonotype. The chain links TRBV5-1 to TRBJ2-1, with D perhaps TRBD1 (5 bases). The ends were cut back, 2 bases at V and 4 bases at J, with 13 bases in the middle. CDR3 length equals 15 residues. CDR1 SGHRS and CDR2 YFSETQ come from the germline V gene. The CDR3 DNA reads as TGCGCCAGCAGCTTTCTATCGACAGAATACAATGAGCAGTTCTTC. Translation: CASSFLSTEYNEQFF.

This clonotype was detected ten times or more. This rearrangement joins TRBV10-3 to TRBJ1-1, with D possibly TRBD1 on 5 matching bases. CDR3 length equals 14 residues. V lost 5 bases and J lost 2, with 12 bases in between. Germline CDR1 is ENHRY and CDR2 is SYGVKD. The CDR3 region is CAISSQGGNTEAFF. In DNA, the CDR3 is TGTGCCATCAGTTCCCAGGGAGGTAACACTGAAGCTTTCTTT.

In its sample, this clonotype was seen many times. The V call is TRBV19, the J call TRBJ2-3; TRBD1 aligns across 8 bases. The CDR3 loop spans 15 amino acids. Trimming cost V 3 bases and J 3 bases; bases outside gene matches: 5. Per the germline V gene, CDR1 is LNHDA and CDR2 is SQIVND (reference sequence). In nucleotides, the CDR3 is TGTGCCAGTAGTATTCGACAGGGGAGGACAGATACGCAGTATTTT. Its protein product is CASSIRQGRTDTQYF.

In its sample, this clonotype was seen many times. J is TRBJ2-7 and V is TRBV20-1; D is perhaps TRBD1 or TRBD2 (5 bases each). The CDR3 is 13 residues long. CDR1 and CDR2 from the germline V gene are DFQATT and SNEGSKA (reference sequence). Trimming cost V 2 bases and J 0 bases, with 8 bases left between them. CDR3 DNA sequence: TGCAGTGCTAGACGGGACGGCTCCTACGAGCAGTACTTC. This encodes CSARRDGSYEQYF.

This clonotype was picked up many times. This chain connects TRBV7-3 to TRBJ2-3; 10 bases line up with TRBD2. CDR1 is SGHTA and CDR2 is FQGTGA in the germline V gene. With V trimmed by 3 bases and J by 0 bases, 3 bases remained unmatched. The CDR3 is 16 amino acids. The CDR3 nucleotides read TGTGCCAGCAGCTTTAGCGGGGGGACTAGCACAGATACGCAGTATTTT. The encoded protein is CASSFSGGTSTDTQYF.

This clonotype rates as medium-sized. This rearrangement joins TRBV29-1 to TRBJ2-6; D is ambiguous. This CDR3 comprises 17 residues. V gave up 4 bases and J gave up 0 bases, with 16 bases separating them. Germline CDR1 is SQVTM and CDR2 is ANQGSEA. CDR3 in DNA: TGCAGCGTTGGAGGCCACACTTCTAGCTCTGGGGCCAACGTCCTGACTTTC. It codes for CSVGGHTSSSGANVLTF.

This clonotype appeared many times. This rearrangement joins TRBV28 to TRBJ2-5, with D possibly matching TRBD1 (5 bases). Per germline, CDR1 MDHEN and CDR2 SYDVKM. V was cut by 5 bases and J by 5 bases, with 15 bases left in between. The CDR3 totals 14 residues. The CDR3 loop is CASSASGIWETQYF. The CDR3 DNA follows: TGTGCCAGCAGTGCCTCAGGGATCTGGGAGACCCAGTACTTC.

This clonotype has only a few counts. The chain has TRBV18 and TRBJ2-2; D ambiguous. The germline V gene has CDR1 KGHSH and CDR2 LQKENI. This CDR3 is 15 amino acids long. Trimming pared 1 base from V and 3 bases from J, leaving 9 bases between. This chain's CDR3 is CASSPRTRDTGELFF. The CDR3 DNA reads as TGTGCCAGCTCACCACGGACGAGAGACACCGGGGAGCTGTTTTTT.

Of note for this clonotype: This may be a read error: a much more frequent sequence differs by one nucleotide. The chain employs TRBV12-3 or TRBV12-4 and TRBJ1-5; D is undetermined. CDR3 length: 12 residues. CDR3 bases: TGTACCAGCAGTTTATCCAATCAGCCCCAGCATTTT. It codes for CTSSLSNQPQHF.

The sample holds many counts of this clonotype. The rearrangement joins TRBV12-3 or TRBV12-4 to TRBJ2-2; a possible D gene is TRBD2 (6 bases). With 4 bases removed from V and 6 bases from J, the gap between germline ends came to 15 bases. The CDR3 has 15 amino acids. The CDR3 reads CASSSQPSGAGELFF. CDR3 coding DNA: TGTGCCAGCAGTTCGCAGCCCTCGGGGGCCGGGGAGCTGTTTTTT.

In its sample, this clonotype was seen many times. The rearrangement links TRBV15 to TRBJ1-1; D is unresolved. The germline V and J ends were trimmed by 0 bases and 0 bases, with 8 bases remaining between them. CDR3 size: 15 residues. The V gene's germline CDR1 is LNHNV and CDR2 YYDKDF (reference sequence). For the CDR3, the DNA is TGTGCCACCAGCAGAGAGGGCAGTTTGAACACTGAAGCTTTCTTT. Translating it yields CATSREGSLNTEAFF.

This clonotype occurred many times. The gene calls are TRBV11-3 and TRBJ2-1; D is ambiguous. This CDR3 has 12 residues. V lost 0 bases to trimming and J lost 8 bases, with 5 bases between them. The germline CDR1 and CDR2 sequences are SGHNT and YENEEA. The CDR3 DNA reads as TGTGCCAGCAGCTTAGAAGGGTATGAGCAGTTCTTC. Translated: CASSLEGYEQFF.

This clonotype was observed once. This chain links TRBV2 with TRBJ1-2; TRBD1 aligns across 10 bases. The J segment lost 11 bases and the V segment lost 5 bases, leaving 11 bases of the junction unmatched. This CDR3 spans 14 amino acids. Germline V gene lookup returns CDR1 SNHLY and CDR2 FYNNEI. This chain's CDR3 is CASSPSGDRGGYTF. CDR3 nucleotide sequence: TGTGCCAGCAGTCCTAGCGGGGACAGGGGAGGATACACCTTC.

This clonotype came up many times. The rearrangement uses TRBV11-2 and TRBJ2-1; 8 bases match TRBD2. CDR1 is SGHAT and CDR2 is FQNNGV in the germline V gene. CDR3 length equals 16 residues. The junction had 10 bases not matched to a gene; V was cut back by 5 bases and J by 4 bases. CDR3 sequence: CASSPSGRASYNEQFF. CDR3 nucleotides: TGTGCCAGCAGCCCGTCCGGGAGGGCCTCATACAATGAGCAGTTCTTC.

This clonotype showed up just a few times. The genes are TRBV3-1 and TRBJ1-4; D perhaps matches TRBD1 (6 bases). Trimming took 0 bases from V and 3 from J, leaving 20 bases between them. This CDR3 comprises 19 residues. Germline V gives CDR1 LGHDT, CDR2 YNNKEL (reference sequence). The CDR3 bases are TGTGCCAGCAGCCAAGACATCGGGATTGGGGGCGCATCTAATGAAAAACTGTTTTTT. This codes for CASSQDIGIGGASNEKLFF.